The 8 T cell receptor beta chains in this list originate from one sample, sequenced in a study of T cells after posttransplantation cyclophosphamide. The method was immunoSEQ multiplex PCR; TCRdb's version includes in-frame clones alone and lacks a portion of them. The record shows approximately 39,000 clones for this sample, with no singletons present. The specimen sequenced was PBMCs. These receptor sequences come from a girl between 10 and 17 years old in good health, CMV-negative, and a related stem cell transplant donor.

The chain is built from TRBV27 and TRBJ2-7; possible D gene TRBD1, 6 bases. Trimming stripped 6 bases from V and 6 bases from J, with 12 bases between. The germline V gene encodes CDR1 MNHEY and CDR2 SMNVEV (reference sequence). The CDR3 sequence is 12 residues long. CDR3 sequence reads: CASRRGLGEQYF. CDR3 sequence (DNA): TGTGCCAGCAGAAGGGGGTTGGGCGAGCAGTACTTC.

The chain is built from TRBV7-9 and TRBJ2-5, with TRBD1 matching 8 bases. Germline CDR1 and CDR2: SEHNR and FQNEAQ (reference sequence). The CDR3 loop spans 13 amino acids. V lost 5 bases and J lost 5; bases outside the gene matches: 4. The chain's CDR3 is CASSPDRVETQYF. The CDR3 DNA is TGTGCCAGCAGCCCGGACAGGGTGGAGACCCAGTACTTC.

The rearrangement links TRBV9 to TRBJ2-7; 8 bases align to TRBD1. The germline gives CDR1 SGDLS, CDR2 YYNGEE. CDR3 length equals 15 residues. V shed 2 bases, J shed 5 bases, and the junction held 9 bases outside the gene matches. CDR3 loop: CASSVEDRVYDEQYF. The CDR3 region has the DNA TGTGCCAGCAGCGTTGAGGACAGGGTGTACGACGAGCAGTACTTC.

The chain uses TRBV4-1 and TRBJ2-3; 10 positions agree with TRBD1. This CDR3 spans 20 amino acids. From germline, CDR1 is MGHRA and CDR2 YSYEKL. V was pared by 6 bases and J by 1 base, with 19 bases of the junction left unmatched. DNA of the CDR3: TGCGCCAGCAGTCAATATGGGACAGGGGAAGTTATGGGTGGCACAGATACGCAGTATTTT. Encoded protein: CASSQYGTGEVMGGTDTQYF.

This clone was counted ten times or more. The genes are TRBV13 and TRBJ1-2; D gene ambiguous. The germline V and J ends were trimmed by 0 bases and 5 bases, with 7 bases remaining between them. CDR3 length equals 13 residues. Germline V gene sequence: CDR1 PRHDT, CDR2 FYEKMQ (reference sequence). The CDR3: CASSLGLKYGYTF. The CDR3 DNA sequence: TGTGCCAGCAGCTTAGGACTCAAATATGGCTACACCTTC.

This clone occurred a few times. The chain is built from TRBV4-2 and TRBJ1-2; the D gene is possibly TRBD1 (5 bases). Between the trimmed V and J ends, which lost 2 bases and 7 bases, there was a span of 14 bases. Germline CDR1 is LGHNA and CDR2 is YNFKEQ. The CDR3 consists of 14 residues. CDR3: CASSQTLQGGGYTF. In DNA, the CDR3 is TGTGCCAGCAGCCAAACACTTCAGGGAGGTGGCTACACCTTC.

This clone appeared a few times. The chain uses TRBV9 and TRBJ1-1, with D tentatively TRBD1 (5 bases). This CDR3 is 14 amino acids long. The germline CDR1 and CDR2 sequences are SGDLS and YYNGEE. The ends were cut back, 4 bases at V and 5 bases at J, with 15 bases in the middle. DNA of the CDR3: TGTGCCAGCAGCCCCCGGGGGGGGAGGACTGAAGCTTTCTTT. This encodes CASSPRGGRTEAFF.

This clone was counted between two and nine times. The chain is built from TRBV27 and TRBJ1-2; D gene uncertain. The CDR3 spans 15 residues. Deletions cut 5 bases from V and 7 bases from J, with 20 bases between. Germline V gene data show CDR1 as MNHEY and CDR2 as SMNVEV (reference sequence). The CDR3 is CASSPLAGMGTGYTF. Written as DNA, the CDR3 is TGTGCCAGCAGTCCACTGGCGGGGATGGGAACTGGCTACACCTTC.